One and the same sample provided the 22 T cell receptor beta chains below, sequenced in a study of T cell changes during pregnancy in multiple sclerosis. Sequencing was performed with immunoSEQ multiplex PCR; in TCRdb, only in-frame clones are kept and a portion is missing. The sample holds roughly 72,000 clones; around 90% are singletons and the top ten take approximately 0.97%. The sequencing here drew on peripheral blood, taken in the first trimester of pregnancy. Receptors originate from a female donor in good health, enrolled as a control in a pregnancy study.

This clone was detected only a few times. The chain is built from TRBV6-5 and TRBJ1-1; D may be TRBD1 (6 bases). This CDR3 is built from 11 residues. The V and J ends lost 8 bases and 7 bases respectively, with 11 bases between them. Germline V CDR1 and CDR2: MNHEY, SVGAGI. The CDR3 loop reads CASGLGHEAFF. The CDR3 bases are TGTGCCAGCGGCCTGGGACATGAAGCTTTCTTT.

This sequence joins TRBV27 and TRBJ2-3; 8 bases align to TRBD2. The CDR3 spans 16 residues. J was trimmed by 2 bases and V by 4 bases; bases with no gene match: 8. CDR1 and CDR2 from the germline V gene are MNHEY and SMNVEV (reference sequence). The CDR3 DNA reads as TGTGCCAGCAGTTCCAGGACTAGCTTACCCACAGATACGCAGTATTTT. This translates into CASSSRTSLPTDTQYF.

This sequence joins TRBV7-2 and TRBJ2-1, with a tentative D call TRBD2 (5 bases). The CDR3 spans 15 residues. Germline lookup yields CDR1 SGHTA and CDR2 FQGNSA. V lost 4 bases to trimming and J lost 2 bases, with 12 bases between them. CDR3 residues: CASSYLWRAYNEQFF. As DNA, the CDR3 is TGTGCCAGCAGCTACCTATGGCGGGCCTACAATGAGCAGTTCTTC.

Only one count was recorded for this clone. The chain is built from TRBV18 and TRBJ2-7; 10 nucleotides align to TRBD1. This CDR3 region has 16 residues. The trim removed 1 base at V and 2 bases at J, leaving 5 bases unmatched. CDR1 is KGHSH and CDR2 is LQKENI in the germline V gene. The CDR3 sequence: CASSPQKGTGAYEQYF. DNA of the CDR3: TGTGCCAGCTCACCACAAAAAGGGACAGGGGCCTACGAGCAGTACTTC.

CDR3 loop: CATGTGLVGYTF. The CDR3 nucleotides are TGTGCCACCGGGACTGGGCTCGTTGGCTACACCTTC. The gene calls are TRBV7-8 and TRBJ1-2, with a weak D call TRBD1 (5 bases). CDR3 length: 12 amino acids. From germline, CDR1 is SGHVS and CDR2 FQNEAQ. Trimming shortened V by 10 bases and J by 7 bases, and 16 bases separated the two germline ends.

The chain uses TRBV12-5 and TRBJ2-2, with D possibly TRBD2 on 5 matching bases. The V end lost 6 bases, the J end lost 5 bases, and 16 bases lay between the germline ends. The germline V gene encodes CDR1 LGHNT and CDR2 FRNRAP. This CDR3 is 15 amino acids long. CDR3 coding DNA: TGTGCTAGTGGACCCGGAGGACCCAGAACCGGGGAGCTGTTTTTT. It translates to CASGPGGPRTGELFF.

V and J are TRBV6-1 and TRBJ1-1, with no clear D. This CDR3 region has 16 residues. The germline gives CDR1 MNHNS, CDR2 SASEGT. V lost 2 bases to trimming and J lost 4 bases, with 17 bases between them. CDR3 loop: CASSESRGIASTEAFF. The DNA for the CDR3 is TGTGCCAGCAGTGAATCTCGGGGAATAGCGAGCACTGAAGCTTTCTTT.

CDR3 in amino acids: CASSLYGSGPMTGELFF. For the CDR3, the DNA is TGTGCCAGCAGCTTATATGGCAGCGGACCGATGACCGGGGAGCTGTTTTTT. V and J are TRBV7-9 and TRBJ2-2; the D gene is possibly TRBD2 (5 bases). This CDR3 is 17 amino acids long. Per the germline V gene, CDR1 is SEHNR and CDR2 is FQNEAQ (reference sequence). Trimming left V 2 bases short and J 5 bases short, with 18 bases between.

V is TRBV19 and J is TRBJ2-7; 9 nucleotides line up with TRBD1. The ends lost 5 bases at V and 2 bases at J; junction bases unmatched: 4. Germline-derived CDR1 and CDR2 are LNHDA and SQIVND (reference sequence). The CDR3 runs 14 residues. The DNA for the CDR3 is TGTGCCAGTAGTGGACGACAGGGGGCCTACGAGCAGTACTTC. It translates to CASSGRQGAYEQYF.

The rearrangement uses TRBV7-2 and TRBJ2-7; D might be TRBD1 (6 bases). Trimming took 3 bases from V and 0 from J, leaving 9 bases between them. Germline V CDR1 and CDR2: SGHTA, FQGNSA. This CDR3 has 14 amino acids. The DNA for the CDR3 is TGTGCCAGCAGCTTTGACAGGAGCTCCTACGAGCAGTACTTC. It is translated as CASSFDRSSYEQYF. The variable domain in full, with the rest retrieved from reference TRBV7-2 and TRBJ2-7, is GAGVSQSPSNKVTEKGKDVELRCDPISGHTALYWYRQSLGQGLEFLIYFQGNSAPDKSGLPSDRFSAERTGGSVSTLTIQRTQQEDSAVYLCASSFDRSSYEQYFGPGTRLTVT.

This clone appeared once. The chain has TRBV6-5 and TRBJ1-1, with 8 bases matching TRBD1. CDR3 size: 15 residues. The junction had 6 bases not matched to a gene; V was cut back by 5 bases and J by 1 base. CDR1 is MNHEY and CDR2 is SVGAGI in the germline V gene. DNA for the CDR3: TGTGCCAGCAGTCCCGGTGGGACAGGGAACACTGAAGCTTTCTTT. It yields the protein CASSPGGTGNTEAFF.

V usage is TRBV7-8 and J usage is TRBJ1-1; tentatively, D is TRBD1 (6 bases). Germline loops: CDR1 SGHVS, CDR2 FQNEAQ. The V end lost 4 bases, the J end lost 2 bases, and 17 bases lay between the germline ends. The CDR3 spans 16 residues. The CDR3 region has the DNA TGTGCCAGCAGCTCATGGTTTTTGGGGGCAAACACTGAAGCTTTCTTT. Translated, it gives CASSSWFLGANTEAFF.

The chain employs TRBV5-8 and TRBJ2-6; D may be TRBD1 (6 bases). The CDR3 totals 19 residues. CDR1 and CDR2 from the germline V gene are SGHTS and YDEGEE. The V gene lost 1 base and the J gene lost 2 bases, with 19 bases spanning the gap. The CDR3 DNA reads TGTGCCAGCAGCTTGCCGGGCTTTACAGGGTTCCCTGGGGCCAACGTCCTGACTTTC. As protein: CASSLPGFTGFPGANVLTF. Combining the CDR3 with reference TRBV5-8 and TRBJ2-6 gives the whole variable domain EAGVTQSPTHLIKTRGQQATLRCSPISGHTSVYWYQQALGLGLQFLLWYDEGEERNRGNFPPRFSGRQFPNYSSELNVNALELEDSALYLCASSLPGFTGFPGANVLTFGAGSRLTVL.

This clone came up once. The rearrangement joins TRBV28 to TRBJ2-7; the D gene is possibly TRBD2 (7 bases). Trimming removed 6 bases at V and 7 bases at J, with 25 bases between. Germline CDR1 reads MDHEN; CDR2 reads SYDVKM. The CDR3 is made up of 16 amino acids. Here the CDR3 reads CASSQRALWGGGEQYF. CDR3 sequence (DNA): TGTGCCAGCAGCCAAAGGGCCCTTTGGGGAGGGGGGGAGCAGTACTTC.

The genes are TRBV19 and TRBJ1-1; 11 bases fit TRBD1. Germline values: CDR1 LNHDA, CDR2 SQIVND (reference sequence). The CDR3 length is 15 residues. The ends lost 9 bases at V and 3 bases at J; junction bases unmatched: 9. The CDR3 loop reads CASRTGGLMDTEAFF. DNA of the CDR3: TGTGCCAGCCGGACAGGGGGCTTAATGGACACTGAAGCTTTCTTT.

The chain links TRBV7-2 to TRBJ2-1, with a weak D call TRBD2 (6 bases). V was clipped by 1 base and J by 7 bases, with 8 bases between them. CDR1 and CDR2 (germline): SGHTA, FQGNSA. This CDR3 is built from 13 residues. CDR3 loop: CASSLGGRNEQFF. CDR3 in DNA: TGTGCCAGCAGCTTAGGGGGGAGGAATGAGCAGTTCTTC.

The V call is TRBV28, the J call TRBJ2-5; D not certain. Germline lookup yields CDR1 MDHEN and CDR2 SYDVKM. Trimming removed 3 bases from V and 1 base from J, with 9 bases in between. The CDR3 sequence is 14 residues long. CDR3 residues: CASSFSDLQETQYF. CDR3 DNA: TGTGCCAGCAGTTTTTCAGATCTCCAAGAGACCCAGTACTTC.

This clone has just one count. The chain joins TRBV28 to TRBJ2-1, with a possible D match to TRBD1 (6 bases). The length of the CDR3 is 14 residues. Germline CDR1 MDHEN, CDR2 SYDVKM. Trimming took off 6 bases at V and 6 bases at J, with 15 bases between the two ends. CDR3 region: CASRIDRPGNEQFF. CDR3 coding DNA: TGTGCCAGCAGGATTGACAGGCCAGGCAATGAGCAGTTCTTC.

The genes are TRBV19 and TRBJ2-1, with D possibly matching TRBD1 (6 bases). The V end was cut by 3 bases, the J end by 6 bases, with 12 bases between. This CDR3 has 14 residues. Germline V gene data show CDR1 as LNHDA and CDR2 as SQIVND (reference sequence). CDR3 coding DNA: TGTGCCAGTAGTATGCCCAACAGGGCCAATGAGCAGTTCTTC. As protein: CASSMPNRANEQFF.

CDR3 protein: CASSGDRGRPFPTGELFF. CDR3 in DNA: TGTGCCAGCAGTGGGGACAGGGGGCGCCCGTTTCCCACCGGGGAGCTGTTTTTT. The chain carries TRBV6-1 and TRBJ2-2, with TRBD1 identical over 12 bases. The V segment lost 4 bases and the J segment 4 bases; nucleotides outside the gene matches: 10. CDR3 length equals 18 residues. Germline-derived CDR1 and CDR2 are MNHNS and SASEGT.

The J gene is TRBJ2-2, the V gene TRBV5-1; 8 bases are shared with TRBD2. Germline CDR1 reads SGHRS; CDR2 reads YFSETQ. V trimming: 3 bases; J trimming: 4 bases; junction bases outside the gene matches: 8. This CDR3 is built from 16 residues. The CDR3 DNA sequence: TGCGCCAGCAGCTCGCGGGGGGCGGGAGTCACCGGGGAGCTGTTTTTT. Translating it yields CASSSRGAGVTGELFF.

The chain links TRBV2 to TRBJ1-1; possibly TRBD1 for D (5 bases). V lost 4 bases and J lost 4, with 19 bases in between. The CDR3 loop spans 16 amino acids. CDR1 is SNHLY, CDR2 FYNNEI, per germline. The CDR3 region has the DNA TGTGCCAGCAGTGTCCCGAGGGACTCATGGAGCACTGAAGCTTTCTTT. It codes for CASSVPRDSWSTEAFF.